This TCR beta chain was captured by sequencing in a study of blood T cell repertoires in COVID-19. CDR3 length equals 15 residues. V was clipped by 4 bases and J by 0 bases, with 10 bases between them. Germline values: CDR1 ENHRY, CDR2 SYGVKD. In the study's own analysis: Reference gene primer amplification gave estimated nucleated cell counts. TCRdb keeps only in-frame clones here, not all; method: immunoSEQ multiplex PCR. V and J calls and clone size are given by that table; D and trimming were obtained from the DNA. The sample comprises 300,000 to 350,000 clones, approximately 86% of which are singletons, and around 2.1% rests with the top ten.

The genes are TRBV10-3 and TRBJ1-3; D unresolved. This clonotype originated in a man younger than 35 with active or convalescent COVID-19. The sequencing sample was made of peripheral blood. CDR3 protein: CAISANSGSGNTIYF. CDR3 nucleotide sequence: TGTGCCATCAGTGCGAATTCGGGCTCTGGAAACACCATATATTTT.